Presented here are 9 T cell receptor beta chains from one specimen sequenced in a study of identical twins. TCRdb analysed the 5' RACE reads with MiXCR anew, one entry per CDR3 protein. The sample has roughly 750,000 distinct CDR3 sequences, around 20% seen once. These sequences were also reported in another study, on T cells expressing NK-cell markers.

The specimen was PBMCs. These receptors were obtained from a woman between 18 and 30 years old in good health.

The V call is TRBV9, the J call TRBJ1-2; the D is unclear. CDR3 length: 15 residues. CDR1 and CDR2 (germline): SGDLS, YYNGEE. V dropped 0 bases and J dropped 4 bases, with 13 bases sitting between them. CDR3 bases: TGTGCCAGCAGCGTAGAAGGCACCGTCCCCTATGGCTACACCTTC. Translation gives CASSVEGTVPYGYTF.

V gene TRBV4-1 combines with J gene TRBJ1-1; no reliable D call. V lost 0 bases and J lost 4, with 15 bases in between. Germline lookup yields CDR1 MGHRA and CDR2 YSYEKL. The length of the CDR3 is 16 residues. CDR3: CASSQERASRGTEAFF. CDR3 sequence (DNA): TGCGCCAGCAGCCAAGAGCGGGCCAGCCGGGGCACTGAAGCTTTCTTT.

This clonotype was recorded many times. This chain uses TRBV5-1 with TRBJ1-1, with D possibly matching TRBD1 (6 bases). V was trimmed by 0 bases and J by 4 bases, leaving 13 bases between them. This CDR3 has 15 amino acids. CDR1 SGHRS and CDR2 YFSETQ come from the germline V gene. The chain's CDR3 is CASSLDGGRGTEAFF. CDR3 in DNA: TGCGCCAGCAGCTTGGATGGGGGGCGAGGCACTGAAGCTTTCTTT.

The chain couples TRBV11-3 to TRBJ2-7; D is undetermined. V lost 0 bases, J lost 9 bases, and 18 bases lay in between. Germline V gives CDR1 SGHNT, CDR2 YENEEA. The CDR3 is 15 residues long. The CDR3 coding sequence is TGTGCCAGCAGCTTAGACCCAACACCGACCATAGGGCAGTACTTC. Encoded protein: CASSLDPTPTIGQYF.

This clonotype was picked up one time. The V and J genes are TRBV5-1 and TRBJ2-2, with TRBD1 matching over 7 bases. V was pared by 7 bases and J by 7 bases, with 4 bases of the junction left unmatched. This CDR3 has 12 amino acids. Germline-derived CDR1 and CDR2 are SGHRS and YFSETQ. In DNA form, the CDR3 reads TGCGCCAGCGGAACAGGGGTCGGGGAGCTGTTTTTT. Residues: CASGTGVGELFF.

There are a few counts of this clonotype. This chain links TRBV20-1 with TRBJ2-3; TRBD1 might be the D (5 bases). The V gene lost 3 bases and the J gene lost 6 bases, with 13 bases spanning the gap. The CDR3 has 13 amino acids. The germline gives CDR1 DFQATT, CDR2 SNEGSKA (reference sequence). CDR3 DNA sequence: TGCAGTGCTAGTCCAGGGCCCCGCGATACGCAGTATTTT. It is translated as CSASPGPRDTQYF.

V usage is TRBV21-1 and J usage is TRBJ2-7; TRBD1, the D gene given by the table, was not confirmed from the DNA. TRBV21-1 is a documented pseudogene. CDR3 length: 14 residues. The CDR3 reads CARTVPQLSYEQYF. DNA for the CDR3: TGTGCCAGGACAGTGCCCCAACTATCCTACGAGCAGTACTTC.

The V and J genes are TRBV7-8 and TRBJ2-7, with D uncertain. The CDR3 extends over 13 amino acids. Germline V gene sequence: CDR1 SGHVS, CDR2 FQNEAQ. The ends were cut back, 5 bases at V and 6 bases at J, with 14 bases in the middle. CDR3 in amino acids: CASSPGVPCEQYF. The CDR3 nucleotides read TGTGCCAGCAGCCCCGGCGTACCCTGCGAGCAGTACTTC.

This clonotype has ten or more counts. The chain carries TRBV12-3 or TRBV12-4 and TRBJ1-4; D not resolved. V was pared by 3 bases and J by 11 bases, with 10 bases between. The CDR3 spans 12 residues. The CDR3 is CASSFSTGKLFF. Written as DNA, the CDR3 is TGTGCCAGCAGTTTTAGTACCGGTAAACTGTTTTTT.